The text below deals with one TCR beta chain. Its antigen remains unidentified. Base qualities are not recorded, but no much larger clone differs from it by a single base. This entry belongs to a study of blood T cell repertoires in COVID-19 (dated by TCRdb to about 2020). Study-level background: The collaborator samples originated in the United States, Italy and Spain and spanned the acute and convalescent phases of COVID-19. The material from the prospective study consisted of cDNA or gDNA derived from T cells, B-cell-depleted T cells, or PBMCs. The repertoires were released in a freely available public database meant as a resource for research on the immune response to SARS-CoV-2. Nearly every sample came with metadata listing a de-identified subject ID, COVID-19 status, age in years and sex. Where available, HLA class I and class II types were taken from metadata supplied by the sample provider and were not determined by assay-based typing. Samples came from the ongoing ImmuneRACE study (first 160 participants) plus 1,254 subjects from 6 global collaborators. Deeply sampled blood TCRbeta repertoires from subjects exposed to, actively infected with, or recovered from COVID-19 were included in the dataset.

The immunoSEQ Assay, a bias-controlled multiplex PCR, was used to amplify TCRbeta CDR3 regions from genomic DNA. The original methods were these. Nucleated cell counts per sample were estimated from amplification of reference gene primers within the assay. To quantify the absolute abundance of each unique TCRbeta CDR3 rearrangement, sequence reads were collapsed and filtered. Productive Simpson clonality was computed per sample as the square root of Simpson's diversity index over productive rearrangements. TCRdb carries this immuneACCESS record with in-frame sequences only. Its versions omit some clonotypes, under half of them owing to an unresolved V gene in the studies checked, with the rest unexplained. V and J calls and clone size follow that table, whereas D and trimming were derived from the DNA. The sample includes about 150,000 clones, with approximately 90% observed a single time. The top ten clones comprise approximately 4.5% of the sample.

CDR1 and CDR2 are drawn from the germline V gene (reference sequence): LGHDT, YNNKEL. The CDR3 holds 16 amino acids from the cysteine to the phenylalanine. The sequence is cut down to CDR3 DNA, 48 bases in frame from base 1. V loses 0 bases, J loses 8 bases, and the germline ends lie 17 bases apart. Enrolling through a virtual design, the prospective study's participants ranged in age from roughly 18 to 89 years and lived across some 22 United States geographic areas. To assign participants to cohorts, the prospective study relied on clinical history that participants themselves reported in a screening survey and a study questionnaire. Recovered participants in ImmuneRACE Cohort 3 were defined as having two consecutive negative NP/OP PCR tests, clearance from a healthcare professional, or resolution of symptoms. Mobile phlebotomists in the prospective study collected whole blood, serum and a nasopharyngeal or oropharyngeal swab from every participant. Participants in the prospective study had the option to provide additional blood draws and questionnaires over an approximately 2-month period. Before DNA extraction, prospective study blood samples were shipped either frozen or at room temperature.

What the research found in general, with its limitations: The quantity of clinical and demographic metadata differed by source and by participant and was supplied without curation.

This receptor chain uses TRBV3-1 (or the pseudogene TRBV3-2) and TRBJ2-1; tentative D gene TRBD1, with 7 bases matching. Sample: PBMCs or T cells enriched from blood (not recorded which). The sequence was collected from a man aged 45-65 years who had recovered from COVID-19. The DNA sequence reads TGTGCCAGCAGCCAAGAACCAGGGGGAGGTCGGGATGAGCAGTTCTTC. The translation is CASSQEPGGGRDEQFF.